A selection of T cell receptor beta chains follows, all from one sample in a study of T-cell reconstitution after alpha-beta-depleted transplantation in children. In TCRdb, the PCR reads were re-called with MiXCR into one record per CDR3 protein. The repertoire holds about 540,000 distinct CDR3 sequences, with approximately 20% as singletons. The sample in question was PBMCs from the stem cell graft donor, obtained from the stem cell graft. The receptors originated from a human donor who donated a stem cell graft to a child with acute lymphoblastic leukemia. The CDR3 runs from the conserved cysteine through the conserved F or W. D genes are given only for firm matches. The size entry is marked missing in some rows and otherwise reads once, few, many or a size class.

abundance: .
v_gene: TRBV7-9
d_gene: .
j_gene: TRBJ1-5
len: 12
CDR3aa: CASSLTTDDQHF
CDR3nt: TGTGCCAGCAGCTTGACGACGGACGACCAGCATTTT

abundance: .
v_gene: TRBV9
d_gene: TRBD2
j_gene: TRBJ2-1
len: 15
CDR3aa: CASSPGGAVYNEQFF
CDR3nt: TGTGCCAGCAGCCCCGGGGGGGCAGTCTACAATGAGCAGTTCTTC

abundance: few
v_gene: TRBV6-5
d_gene: TRBD1
j_gene: TRBJ2-1
len: 14
CDR3aa: CASSYRGTDNEQFF
CDR3nt: TGTGCCAGCAGTTACCGAGGGACAGACAATGAGCAGTTCTTC

abundance: many
v_gene: TRBV5-6
d_gene: TRBD1
j_gene: TRBJ1-1
len: 16
CDR3aa: CASSLVGTDMNTEAFF
CDR3nt: TGTGCCAGCAGCTTGGTGGGGACAGACATGAACACTGAAGCTTTCTTT

abundance: few
v_gene: TRBV5-1
d_gene: .
j_gene: TRBJ2-3
len: 15
CDR3aa: CASSGGRFNTDTQYF
CDR3nt: TGCGCCAGCAGCGGGGGACGATTCAACACAGATACGCAGTATTTT

abundance: few
v_gene: TRBV9
d_gene: TRBD2
j_gene: TRBJ2-1
len: 16
CDR3aa: CASSVVGLAAYNEQFF
CDR3nt: TGTGCCAGCAGCGTAGTGGGGCTAGCGGCCTACAATGAGCAGTTCTTC

abundance: few
v_gene: TRBV7-2
d_gene: .
j_gene: TRBJ2-4
len: 14
CDR3aa: CASSLWGSKNIQYF
CDR3nt: TGTGCCAGCAGCTTGTGGGGATCCAAAAACATTCAGTACTTC

abundance: .
v_gene: TRBV10-3
d_gene: TRBD2
j_gene: TRBJ2-2
len: 18
CDR3aa: CAISPGLAGVSLTGELFF
CDR3nt: TGTGCCATCAGTCCGGGACTAGCGGGAGTTTCTCTTACCGGGGAGCTGTTTTTT

abundance: .
v_gene: TRBV29-1
d_gene: .
j_gene: TRBJ2-7
len: 11
CDR3aa: CSGGGAYEQYF
CDR3nt: TGCAGCGGAGGAGGGGCCTACGAGCAGTACTTC

abundance: few
v_gene: TRBV24-1
d_gene: .
j_gene: TRBJ2-3
len: 16
CDR3aa: CATSGTPSGSTDTQYF
CDR3nt: TGTGCCACCAGTGGAACACCCAGCGGGAGCACAGATACGCAGTATTTT

abundance: .
v_gene: TRBV4-1
d_gene: .
j_gene: TRBJ2-7
len: 13
CDR3aa: CASSQELAYEQYF
CDR3nt: TGCGCCAGCAGCCAAGAGTTGGCCTACGAGCAGTACTTC

abundance: .
v_gene: TRBV5-5
d_gene: TRBD1
j_gene: TRBJ1-1
len: 16
CDR3aa: CASSRNRGGVNTEAFF
CDR3nt: TGTGCCAGCAGCCGAAACAGGGGCGGGGTGAACACTGAAGCTTTCTTT

abundance: .
v_gene: TRBV7-9
d_gene: .
j_gene: TRBJ1-5
len: 17
CDR3aa: CASSLDIQAYSNQPQHF
CDR3nt: TGTGCCAGCAGCTTAGATATCCAGGCGTATAGCAATCAGCCCCAGCATTTT